This T cell receptor beta chain was captured by sequencing in a study of cytomegalovirus exposure and HLA in healthy donors. The overall study: The same platform was used for the 120 validation repertoires and the roughly 730 first-cohort repertoires, a later analysis reported.

With 6 bases clipped from V and 1 base from J, the junction kept 4 bases outside the gene matches. The CDR3 is made up of 15 amino acids. Germline V gives CDR1 KGHSH, CDR2 LQKENI. General observations from the study: Among TCR sequences, most were rare, though some public TCRs appeared in many donors. The study put some 150 TCR beta chains on its list as cytomegalovirus-associated.

A note on this clone: Antigen: not known.

Repertoires were generated with immunoSEQ multiplex PCR, while TCRdb's copy carries only in-frame clones and drops some. The data show some 290,000 clones, nearly 90% seen once. From the approximately 110-subject validation cohort, which was separate from the roughly 610-subject first cohort, the donors were drawn. This sequence originates from a man aged 25 to 40 in good health and CMV-seronegative. The sample taken for sequencing was PBMCs. The rearrangement links TRBV18 to TRBJ1-5, with TRBD1 matching over 9 bases. CDR3 in amino acids: CASSRGTGSNQPQHF. For the CDR3, the DNA is TGTGCCAGCTCCAGAGGGACAGGGAGCAATCAGCCCCAGCATTTT.